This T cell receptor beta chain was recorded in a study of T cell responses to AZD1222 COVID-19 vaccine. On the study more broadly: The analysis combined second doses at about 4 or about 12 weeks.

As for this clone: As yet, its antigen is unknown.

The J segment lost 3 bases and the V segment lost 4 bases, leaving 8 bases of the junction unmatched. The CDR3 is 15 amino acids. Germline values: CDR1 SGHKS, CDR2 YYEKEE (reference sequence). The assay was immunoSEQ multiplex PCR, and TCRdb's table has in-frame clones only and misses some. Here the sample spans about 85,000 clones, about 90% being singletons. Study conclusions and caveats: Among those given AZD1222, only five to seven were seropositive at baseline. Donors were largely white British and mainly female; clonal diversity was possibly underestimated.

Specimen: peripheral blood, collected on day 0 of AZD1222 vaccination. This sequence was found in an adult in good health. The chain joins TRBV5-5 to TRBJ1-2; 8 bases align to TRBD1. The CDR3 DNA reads TGTGCCAGCAGCCCTTACAGGGGGACCGACTATGGCTACACCTTC. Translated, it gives CASSPYRGTDYGYTF.